This T cell receptor (beta chain) was identified in a study of post-analysis software for immune sequencing data. Study-level background: Patients with relapsing-remitting, secondary progressive and progressive-relapsing multiple sclerosis courses were all represented. The study, taken as a whole, reports: Significantly decreased normalized Chao1 diversity was recorded for multiple sclerosis patients relative to controls. Among roughly five TRBV segments more frequent in patients than controls were TRBV5-6, TRBV5-1 and TRBV20-1.

Carried by the TCR beta cDNA libraries were unique molecular identifiers. In TCRdb, the PCR reads were re-called with MiXCR into one record per CDR3 protein. The data hold roughly 670,000 distinct CDR3 sequences, with about 60% observed a single time. Of note for this clonotype: Its antigen is still unknown.

Trimming removed 0 bases at V and 2 bases at J, with 10 bases between. From germline, CDR1 is KGHSH and CDR2 LQKENI. This CDR3 has 15 amino acids. The chain joins TRBV18 to TRBJ2-5; D call uncertain. The clonotype was recovered from a girl aged 2-10 years with multiple sclerosis. Material for sequencing was blood. The CDR3 coding sequence is TGTGCCAGCTCACCACCATTTGAACAGCAAGAGACCCAGTACTTC. Translated: CASSPPFEQQETQYF.